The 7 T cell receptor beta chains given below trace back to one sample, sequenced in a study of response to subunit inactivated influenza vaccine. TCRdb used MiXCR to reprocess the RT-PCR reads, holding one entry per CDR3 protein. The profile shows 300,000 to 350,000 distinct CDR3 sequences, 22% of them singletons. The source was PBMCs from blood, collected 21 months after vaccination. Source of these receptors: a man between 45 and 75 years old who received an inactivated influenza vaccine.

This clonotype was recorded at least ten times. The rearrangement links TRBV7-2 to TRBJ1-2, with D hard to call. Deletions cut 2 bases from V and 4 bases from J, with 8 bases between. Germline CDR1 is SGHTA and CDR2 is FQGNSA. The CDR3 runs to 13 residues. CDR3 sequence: CASSLKNSYGYTF. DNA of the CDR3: TGTGCCAGCAGCTTAAAGAACAGCTATGGCTACACCTTC.

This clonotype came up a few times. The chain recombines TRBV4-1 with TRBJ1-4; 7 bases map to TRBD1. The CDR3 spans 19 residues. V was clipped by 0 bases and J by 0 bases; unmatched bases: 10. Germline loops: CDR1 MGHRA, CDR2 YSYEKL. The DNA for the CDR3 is TGCGCCAGCAGCCAAGACCCCCATCAGGGGGGGACAACTAATGAAAAACTGTTTTTT. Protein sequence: CASSQDPHQGGTTNEKLFF.

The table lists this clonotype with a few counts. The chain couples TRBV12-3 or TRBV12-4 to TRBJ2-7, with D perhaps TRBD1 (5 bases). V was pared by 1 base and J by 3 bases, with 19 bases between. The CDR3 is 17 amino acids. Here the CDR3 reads CASSLVPSRQGFYEQYF. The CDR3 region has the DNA TGTGCCAGCAGTTTAGTTCCTAGTCGGCAGGGCTTCTACGAGCAGTACTTC.

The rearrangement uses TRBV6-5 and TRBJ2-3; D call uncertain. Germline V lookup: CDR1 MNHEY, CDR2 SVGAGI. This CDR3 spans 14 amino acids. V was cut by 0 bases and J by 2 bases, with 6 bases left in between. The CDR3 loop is CASSYSPITDTQYF. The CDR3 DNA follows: TGTGCCAGCAGTTACTCCCCGATCACAGATACGCAGTATTTT.

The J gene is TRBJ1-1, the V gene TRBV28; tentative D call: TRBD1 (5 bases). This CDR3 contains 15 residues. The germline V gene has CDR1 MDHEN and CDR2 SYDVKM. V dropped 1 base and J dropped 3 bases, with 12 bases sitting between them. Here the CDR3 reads CASSLSKRGDTEAFF. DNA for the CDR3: TGTGCCAGCAGTTTATCCAAGAGAGGGGACACTGAAGCTTTCTTT.

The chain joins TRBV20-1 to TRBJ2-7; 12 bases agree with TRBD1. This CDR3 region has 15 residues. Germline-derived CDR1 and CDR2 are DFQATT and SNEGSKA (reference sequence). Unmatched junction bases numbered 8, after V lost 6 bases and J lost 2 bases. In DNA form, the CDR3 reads TGCAGTGCACCCCCGGGACAGGGGGCTACCTACGAGCAGTACTTC. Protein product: CSAPPGQGATYEQYF.

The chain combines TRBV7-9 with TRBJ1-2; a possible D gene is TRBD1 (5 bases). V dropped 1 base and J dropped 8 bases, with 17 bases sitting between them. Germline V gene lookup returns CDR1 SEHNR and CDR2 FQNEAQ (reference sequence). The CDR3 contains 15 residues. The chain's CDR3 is CASSLESGARMGYTF. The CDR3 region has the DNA TGTGCCAGCAGCTTAGAATCCGGGGCCCGGATGGGCTACACCTTC.